This entry lists 31 T cell receptor beta chains sequenced from one sample in a study of T cell responses to AZD1222 COVID-19 vaccine. This table comes from immunoSEQ multiplex PCR, and its TCRdb copy is limited to in-frame clones, with some not included. The sample has 150,000 to 200,000 clones, just under 95% seen once. Source: peripheral blood, taken on day 0 of AZD1222 vaccination. Every receptor here comes from an adult in good health.

V and J are TRBV7-2 and TRBJ2-2; D not resolved. The germline V gene has CDR1 SGHTA and CDR2 FQGNSA. The CDR3 loop spans 13 amino acids. The V end lost 7 bases, the J end lost 4 bases, and 10 bases lay between the germline ends. CDR3 nucleotides: TGTGCCAGCATCGCCTTGTTCACCGGGGAGCTGTTTTTT. Translated: CASIALFTGELFF.

This rearrangement joins TRBV27 to TRBJ2-7; perhaps TRBD2 as D (6 bases). V lost 4 bases, J lost 0 bases, and 13 bases lay in between. The CDR3 is made up of 15 amino acids. The germline gives CDR1 MNHEY, CDR2 SMNVEV (reference sequence). The CDR3 DNA sequence: TGTGCCAGCAGTTCCCCCGGGAGCTACTCCTACGAGCAGTACTTC. It yields the protein CASSSPGSYSYEQYF.

The chain's CDR3 is CAWRGGKLPSYEQYF. The CDR3 DNA follows: TGTGCCTGGAGGGGGGGGAAATTACCCTCCTACGAGCAGTACTTC. V gene TRBV30 combines with J gene TRBJ2-7; TRBD2 matches 7 bases. The V segment lost 3 bases and the J segment 0 bases; nucleotides outside the gene matches: 8. The germline CDR1 and CDR2 sequences are GTSNPN and SVGIG (reference sequence). The CDR3 consists of 15 residues.

This clone was counted once. The chain uses TRBV5-8 and TRBJ1-4; no clear D. With 4 bases removed from V and 8 bases from J, the gap between germline ends came to 18 bases. This CDR3 comprises 15 residues. CDR1 and CDR2 (germline): SGHTS, YDEGEE. CDR3 DNA sequence: TGTGCCAGCAGCCATAGTCCGACGGTTTACGAAAAACTGTTTTTT. Translated: CASSHSPTVYEKLFF.

This chain uses TRBV4-1 with TRBJ1-2, with 9 bases lining up with TRBD1. Per germline, CDR1 MGHRA and CDR2 YSYEKL. The CDR3 runs 18 residues. V trimming: 6 bases; J trimming: 4 bases; junction bases outside the gene matches: 18. CDR3 amino acids: CASREQEGQGTIGYGYTF. The CDR3 nucleotides are TGCGCCAGCAGAGAACAAGAGGGACAGGGAACTATTGGCTATGGCTACACCTTC.

In this sample, this clone turned up a few times. The chain carries TRBV11-3 and TRBJ2-2; 14 positions match TRBD2. CDR3 size: 17 residues. The V gene end was trimmed by 3 bases and the J gene end by 0 bases; junction bases not matched to a gene: 0. Germline lookup yields CDR1 SGHNT and CDR2 YENEEA. The CDR3 DNA follows: TGTGCCAGCAGCTTGACTAGCGGGGGGGCGAACACCGGGGAGCTGTTTTTT. It yields the protein CASSLTSGGANTGELFF.

The rearrangement links TRBV5-1 to TRBJ2-7, with D uncertain. CDR1 is SGHRS, CDR2 YFSETQ, per germline. Trimming removed 9 bases from V and 3 bases from J, with 7 bases in between. The CDR3 is made up of 10 amino acids. CDR3 sequence (DNA): TGCGCCAAATTTCACTACGAGCAGTACTTC. This translates into CAKFHYEQYF.

The V gene is TRBV7-3, the J gene TRBJ2-3; a weak D match, TRBD1 (6 bases). Germline loops: CDR1 SGHTA, CDR2 FQGTGA. The germline V and J ends were trimmed by 4 bases and 4 bases, with 12 bases remaining between them. This CDR3 has 14 amino acids. The CDR3 reads CASSSLAGADTQYF. The CDR3 DNA sequence: TGTGCCAGCAGCTCCCTGGCAGGGGCAGATACGCAGTATTTT.

The gene calls are TRBV15 and TRBJ2-1; D tentatively fits TRBD1 or TRBD2 (6 bases each). This CDR3 region has 17 residues. Germline lookup yields CDR1 LNHNV and CDR2 YYDKDF (reference sequence). V lost 0 bases and J lost 0, with 12 bases in between. CDR3 in amino acids: CATSRDLRGASYNEQFF. The CDR3 DNA reads as TGTGCCACCAGCAGAGATTTGAGGGGGGCCTCCTACAATGAGCAGTTCTTC.

The rearrangement uses TRBV11-2 and TRBJ2-5; D unresolved. The CDR3 totals 13 residues. Germline V gives CDR1 SGHAT, CDR2 FQNNGV. Deletions cut 6 bases from V and 5 bases from J, with 13 bases between. Written as DNA, the CDR3 is TGTGCCAGCAGGCCAGCTTGGGCGGAGACCCAGTACTTC. This translates into CASRPAWAETQYF.

The J gene is TRBJ2-7, the V gene TRBV28, with 7 bases aligning to TRBD1. The length of the CDR3 is 16 residues. J gave up 0 bases and V 6 bases, and 11 bases lay outside the gene matches. Germline V CDR1 and CDR2: MDHEN, SYDVKM. Here the CDR3 DNA reads TGTGCCAGCAGGGAGGTTCGGGACAGCAGCTCCTACGAGCAGTACTTC. The encoded protein is CASREVRDSSSYEQYF.

For this clone: A far larger clone is a single base away, which makes a read error likely. J is TRBJ2-7 and V is TRBV6-5; 8 nucleotides align to TRBD1. CDR3 length equals 13 residues. V lost 6 bases to trimming and J lost 3 bases; unmatched junction nucleotides: 4. Germline CDR1 MNHEY, CDR2 SVGAGI. CDR3 residues: CASSLGQGYEQYF. The CDR3 DNA reads as TGTGCCAGCAGCTTAGGACAGGGCTACGAGCAGTACTTC.

The V gene is TRBV9, the J gene TRBJ2-3, with D maybe TRBD2 (6 bases). The V end lost 2 bases, the J end lost 6 bases, and 13 bases lay between the germline ends. In germline, CDR1 is SGDLS, CDR2 YYNGEE. This CDR3 is 14 amino acids long. The chain's CDR3 is CASSVTGVVDTQYF. The CDR3 DNA reads TGTGCCAGCAGCGTGACGGGGGTGGTGGATACGCAGTATTTT.

This CDR3 is CASSQVGWYQETQYF. Here the CDR3 DNA reads TGTGCCAGCAGCCAAGTAGGGTGGTACCAAGAGACCCAGTACTTC. This sequence joins TRBV3-1 (or the pseudogene TRBV3-2) and TRBJ2-5; D remains ambiguous. CDR1 and CDR2 from the germline V gene are LGHDT and YNNKEL (reference sequence). Trimming shortened V by 1 base and J by 0 bases, and 9 bases separated the two germline ends. The CDR3 sequence is 15 residues long.

The chain combines TRBV2 with TRBJ1-1; D is perhaps TRBD1 (5 bases). CDR1 and CDR2 (germline): SNHLY, FYNNEI. This CDR3 is built from 14 residues. The V end was cut by 6 bases, the J end by 1 base, with 12 bases between. CDR3 sequence (DNA): TGTGCCAGCAGCGGCGACAGAGAGAACACTGAAGCTTTCTTT. Translation: CASSGDRENTEAFF.

This clone was observed a handful of times. This chain links TRBV4-1 with TRBJ1-6; D remains ambiguous. This CDR3 contains 14 residues. The germline CDR1 and CDR2 sequences are MGHRA and YSYEKL. V was cut by 2 bases and J by 9 bases, with 11 bases left in between. The CDR3 protein is CASSQNLDTSPLHF. The DNA of the CDR3 is TGCGCCAGCAGCCAAAACTTAGACACTTCACCCCTCCACTTT.

This chain uses TRBV6-2 or TRBV6-3 with TRBJ1-6, with a possible D match to TRBD1 (5 bases). The CDR3 covers 15 residues. With 0 bases removed from V and 7 bases from J, the gap between germline ends came to 10 bases. The germline V gene has CDR1 MNHEY and CDR2 SVGEGT. This chain's CDR3 is CASSYSGGENSPLHF. CDR3 nucleotides: TGTGCCAGCAGTTACTCCGGGGGGGAAAATTCACCCCTCCACTTT.

The chain combines TRBV30 with TRBJ1-2, with D maybe TRBD1 (6 bases). Looked up from germline, CDR1 is GTSNPN and CDR2 is SVGIG (reference sequence). The CDR3 runs 11 residues. V gave up 2 bases and J gave up 8 bases, with 9 bases separating them. The CDR3 coding sequence is TGTGCCTGGAGTACAGGGTGGGGCTACACCTTC. Its protein product is CAWSTGWGYTF.

This clone was detected only a few times. The genes are TRBV19 and TRBJ2-1; D possibly corresponds to TRBD2 (6 bases). Germline CDR1 LNHDA, CDR2 SQIVND (reference sequence). This CDR3 has 12 residues. Trimming took off 3 bases at V and 9 bases at J, with 9 bases between the two ends. CDR3 residues: CASSMGRGEQFF. The CDR3 bases are TGTGCCAGTAGTATGGGGCGGGGTGAGCAGTTCTTC.

The chain carries TRBV27 and TRBJ2-1, with TRBD2 matching 8 bases. CDR3 length: 16 amino acids. Trimming removed 6 bases from V and 0 bases from J; junction bases left unmatched: 7. CDR1 is MNHEY and CDR2 is SMNVEV in the germline V gene (reference sequence). The CDR3 DNA sequence: TGTGCCAGCAGGTATTTAGCGGGGAGCTCCTACAATGAGCAGTTCTTC. It is translated as CASRYLAGSSYNEQFF.

The chain links TRBV9 to TRBJ1-4, with a weak D call TRBD1 (5 bases). The CDR3 is made up of 16 amino acids. Germline CDR1 is SGDLS and CDR2 is YYNGEE. Between the trimmed V and J ends, which lost 3 bases and 6 bases, there was a span of 18 bases. CDR3 coding DNA: TGTGCCAGCAGCGCCACTTGGGGGGGTATCTATGAAAAACTGTTTTTT. It codes for CASSATWGGIYEKLFF.

The chain joins TRBV7-8 to TRBJ2-7; 9 bases align to TRBD1. Germline CDR1 reads SGHVS; CDR2 reads FQNEAQ. The CDR3 runs to 15 residues. V dropped 5 bases and J dropped 5; count of bases not matched to a gene: 10. The CDR3 loop reads CASSGYRDRDHEQYF. CDR3 nucleotides: TGTGCCAGCAGCGGTTACCGGGACAGGGACCACGAGCAGTACTTC.

The J gene is TRBJ1-6, the V gene TRBV6-5; possible D gene TRBD1, 6 bases. V was clipped by 5 bases and J by 10 bases, with 9 bases between them. The CDR3 length is 12 residues. Germline CDR1 reads MNHEY; CDR2 reads SVGAGI. CDR3 sequence: CASSLGQSPLHF. The CDR3 region has the DNA TGTGCCAGCAGTCTAGGACAGTCACCCCTCCACTTT.

This sequence joins TRBV4-1 and TRBJ2-2; 11 positions match TRBD2. This CDR3 comprises 17 residues. The junction had 5 bases not matched to a gene; V was cut back by 0 bases and J by 5 bases. From germline, CDR1 is MGHRA and CDR2 YSYEKL. Here the CDR3 DNA reads TGCGCCAGCAGCCAAGAACTAGCGGGGGCAAGAACCGGGGAGCTGTTTTTT. Translating gives CASSQELAGARTGELFF.

Points on this clone: In the same sample, other DNA sequences code for this CDR3. This chain links TRBV6-5 with TRBJ1-5; possible D gene TRBD1, 5 bases. There are 13 residues in the CDR3. The germline CDR1 and CDR2 sequences are MNHEY and SVGAGI. Trimming cost V 0 bases and J 7 bases, with 7 bases left between them. CDR3 DNA sequence: TGTGCCAGCAGTTACTCTCGGGGGCAGCCCCAGCATTTT. Amino acids: CASSYSRGQPQHF.

This chain connects TRBV28 to TRBJ1-4, with 7 bases that match TRBD1. This CDR3 has 15 amino acids. The ends lost 5 bases at V and 8 bases at J; junction bases unmatched: 11. Germline CDR1 reads MDHEN; CDR2 reads SYDVKM. The CDR3: CASSLSRQGGEKLFF. For the CDR3, the DNA is TGTGCCAGCAGTCTTTCCAGACAGGGTGGCGAAAAACTGTTTTTT.

The V gene is TRBV19, the J gene TRBJ2-5, with 7 bases matching TRBD2. The V gene end was trimmed by 9 bases and the J gene end by 1 base; junction bases not matched to a gene: 11. There are 15 residues in the CDR3. CDR1 and CDR2 from the germline V gene are LNHDA and SQIVND (reference sequence). Here the CDR3 DNA reads TGTGCCAGCACCCGTGGGGGAGGGACCCAAGAGACCCAGTACTTC. It is translated as CASTRGGGTQETQYF.

This sequence joins TRBV28 and TRBJ2-2; the D is unclear. The germline V and J ends were trimmed by 2 bases and 7 bases, with 5 bases remaining between them. CDR1 MDHEN and CDR2 SYDVKM come from the germline V gene. The CDR3 sequence is 12 residues long. CDR3 sequence (DNA): TGTGCCAGCAGTTTACCGGTCGGGGAGCTGTTTTTT. Protein sequence: CASSLPVGELFF.

The chain couples TRBV6-6 to TRBJ1-1; weak D call: TRBD1 (5 bases). Germline CDR1 is MNHNY and CDR2 is SVGAGI (reference sequence). The CDR3 totals 14 residues. V lost 9 bases to trimming and J lost 0 bases, with 14 bases between them. For the CDR3, the DNA is TGTGCCAGTTACTTGACAGCCATGAACACTGAAGCTTTCTTT. Encoded protein: CASYLTAMNTEAFF.

The chain recombines TRBV24-1 with TRBJ2-1, with 11 bases identical to TRBD1. CDR1 and CDR2 from the germline V gene are KGHDR and SFDVKD. The CDR3 extends over 16 amino acids. The ends lost 5 bases at V and 4 bases at J; junction bases unmatched: 6. The CDR3 DNA sequence: TGTGCCACCAGTGTACCGGGACAGGGGGGTTACAATGAGCAGTTCTTC. Its translation is CATSVPGQGGYNEQFF.

This clone was recorded a few times. V and J are TRBV2 and TRBJ1-2, with 7 bases identical to TRBD1. CDR3 length equals 13 residues. Trimming cost V 7 bases and J 8 bases; bases outside gene matches: 10. The germline V gene encodes CDR1 SNHLY and CDR2 FYNNEI. The CDR3 reads CASITDRNGGYTF. As DNA, the CDR3 is TGTGCCAGCATTACGGACAGGAATGGGGGCTACACCTTC.